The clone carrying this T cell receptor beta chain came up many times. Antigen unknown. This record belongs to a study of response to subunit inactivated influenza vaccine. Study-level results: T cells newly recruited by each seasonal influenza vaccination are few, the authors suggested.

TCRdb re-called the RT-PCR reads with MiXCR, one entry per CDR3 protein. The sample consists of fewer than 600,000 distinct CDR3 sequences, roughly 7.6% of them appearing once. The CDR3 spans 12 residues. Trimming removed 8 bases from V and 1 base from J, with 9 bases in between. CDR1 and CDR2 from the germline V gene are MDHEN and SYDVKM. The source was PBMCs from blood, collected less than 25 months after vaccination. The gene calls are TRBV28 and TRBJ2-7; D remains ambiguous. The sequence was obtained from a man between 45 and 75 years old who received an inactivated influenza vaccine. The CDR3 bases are TGTGCCAGCTTCAAGAAGTCCTACGAGCAGTACTTC. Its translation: CASFKKSYEQYF. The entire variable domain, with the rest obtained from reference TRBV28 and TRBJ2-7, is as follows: DVKVTQSSRYLVKRTGEKVFLECVQDMDHENMFWYRQDPGLGLRLIYFSYDVKMKEKGDIPEGYSVSREKKERFSLILESASTNQTSMYLCASFKKSYEQYFGPGTRLTVT.